This T cell receptor beta chain was recovered during a study of shared clonotypes between healthy human individuals. Study results and limitations: The study drew on few donors, limiting represented genetic and exposure-history diversity. Read depth was anticipated to influence clonotype sharing among donors.

The CDR3 consists of 15 residues. Germline CDR1 reads SGDLS; CDR2 reads YYNGEE. The ends lost 3 bases at V and 4 bases at J; junction bases unmatched: 7. Replicate PCRs for sorted subsets used approximately 220 ng DNA; this equaled about 30,000 T cell genomes. Profiled with immunoSEQ multiplex PCR; TCRdb holds only in-frame clones, not every one. The table shows over a million clones, with around 97% occurring only once. As concerns this clone: What it binds is unknown.

This chain uses TRBV9 with TRBJ2-1; TRBD1 matches 7 bases. Sequences were obtained from naive CD4+ T cells sorted from blood. Specified subset: CD45RA+ positively selected. This TCR was sampled from a man under 40 in good health. CDR3 sequence reads: CASSDTGAGYNEQFF. The CDR3 nucleotides read TGTGCCAGCAGCGATACAGGGGCCGGGTACAATGAGCAGTTCTTC.